These T cell receptor beta chains were read from a single sample in a study of cytomegalovirus exposure and HLA in healthy donors. Assay: immunoSEQ multiplex PCR; the TCRdb copy retains only in-frame clones and omits some. Of more than 90,000 clones in the sample, around 77% were seen once. Sequenced: PBMCs. Receptors originate from a man aged 45-65 years in good health and CMV-seropositive. CDR3s include the opening cysteine and the closing phenylalanine or tryptophan. A D gene is named only where the DNA matches it firmly. The size of a clone is reported for some rows only, either as once, few or many, or as a class for expanded clones.

abundance,d_gene,j_gene,v_gene,CDR3nt,CDR3aa
NA,NA,TRBJ2-7,TRBV9,TGTGCCAGCAGCACGAGAGGGGGCTACGAGCAGTACTTC,CASSTRGGYEQYF
NA,TRBD2,TRBJ2-7,TRBV4-2,TGTGCCAGCAGCCAAGACCTAGCGGGAGCCTACGAGCAGTACTTC,CASSQDLAGAYEQYF
NA,TRBD1,TRBJ1-3,TRBV9,TGTGCCAGCAGCGCCACCGTGGGGGGGACAGGGGGCCGCCATGACACCATATATTTT,CASSATVGGTGGRHDTIYF
NA,NA,TRBJ2-7,TRBV29-1,TGCAGCGGAAGGACTGCGGCTTCCTACGAGCAGTACTTC,CSGRTAASYEQYF
few,TRBD1,TRBJ1-1,TRBV4-1,TGCGCCAGCAGCTTCGTGGGACAGGGAAGCGGGGGAAACACTGAAGCTTTCTTT,CASSFVGQGSGGNTEAFF
NA,TRBD2,TRBJ2-6,TRBV4-3,TGCGCCAGCAGCCCCCAGCCAGCGGGGGGGGCTGGGGCCAACGTCCTGACTTTC,CASSPQPAGGAGANVLTF
NA,TRBD2,TRBJ2-1,TRBV6-5,TGTGCCAGCAGTTCCCGACTAGCGGGGGATCACAATGAGCAGTTCTTC,CASSSRLAGDHNEQFF
NA,NA,TRBJ1-5,TRBV7-8,TGTGCCAGCAGCTCTACCAATAGCAATCAGCCCCAGCATTTT,CASSSTNSNQPQHF
NA,TRBD2,TRBJ2-5,TRBV29-1,TGCAGCGTGGAAGGACTAGCGGGAGGAAGCGAGACCCAGTACTTC,CSVEGLAGGSETQYF
NA,TRBD1,TRBJ1-4,TRBV27,TGTGCCAGCAGTTTCAGGGGGGCTAATGAAAAACTGTTTTTT,CASSFRGANEKLFF
NA,NA,TRBJ2-5,TRBV6-5,TGTGCCACCTGGACTACCCCGGAGACCCAGTACTTC,CATWTTPETQYF
NA,NA,TRBJ2-7,TRBV11-3,TGTGCCAGCAGCTTATTTGGGGCGGCGACCTACGAGCAGTACTTC,CASSLFGAATYEQYF
NA,NA,TRBJ1-3,TRBV5-6,TGTGCCAGCAGCCGAAAACCAGGAACTGGAAACACCATATATTTT,CASSRKPGTGNTIYF
few,NA,TRBJ2-7,TRBV10-3,TGTGCCATCAGTGAGGGGGGGTGGGCCTACGAGCAGTACTTC,CAISEGGWAYEQYF
NA,NA,TRBJ1-1,TRBV28,TGTGCCAGCAGTTTAGGGGGAGGCACTGAAGCTTTCTTT,CASSLGGGTEAFF
NA,TRBD1,TRBJ2-1,TRBV6-1,TGTGCCGCGACAGGGGAAGGGTCCTACAATGAGCAGTTCTTC,CAATGEGSYNEQFF
few,TRBD1,TRBJ2-7,TRBV6-5,TGTGCCAGCCGTAAAACGAGACAGGGGTCCTACGAGCAGTACTTC,CASRKTRQGSYEQYF
NA,TRBD2,TRBJ2-1,TRBV27,TGTGCCAGCAGTTCCGATAGCGGGAGGACCCAGTTCTTC,CASSSDSGRTQFF
NA,TRBD1,TRBJ2-7,TRBV27,TGTGCCAGCAGTGCCCGGGACAGTACCGACGAGCAGTACTTC,CASSARDSTDEQYF
NA,TRBD1,TRBJ2-1,TRBV5-6,TGTGCCAGCAGCTTGGACAGGGGCGAGTACAATGAGCAGTTCTTC,CASSLDRGEYNEQFF
NA,TRBD1,TRBJ1-5,TRBV27,TGTGCCAGCAGGGCCGGGACAGGGGACAATCAGCCCCAGCATTTT,CASRAGTGDNQPQHF
NA,NA,TRBJ2-7,TRBV7-9,TGTGCCAGCAGCATTACAGGCGACGAGCAGTACTTC,CASSITGDEQYF
NA,NA,TRBJ1-1,TRBV11-2,TGTGCCAGCAGTTCTCAAAAAGCAGGGCCTACTGAAGCTTTCTTT,CASSSQKAGPTEAFF
NA,NA,TRBJ1-3,TRBV6-6,TGTGCCAGCAGACCTCCTAAATCGGGGAGGGGGGACACCATATATTTT,CASRPPKSGRGDTIYF
NA,NA,TRBJ2-3,TRBV2,TGTGCCAGCACCACGGGCACAGATACGCAGTATTTT,CASTTGTDTQYF
NA,NA,TRBJ2-2,TRBV27,TGTGCCAGCAGTTTGATGGTCAGGGCCTCCGGGGAGCTGTTTTTT,CASSLMVRASGELFF
NA,NA,TRBJ2-7,TRBV5-4,TGTGCCAGCACCAATGGGGCGGAGCCAACCTACGAGCAGTACTTC,CASTNGAEPTYEQYF
NA,TRBD1,TRBJ2-3,TRBV7-9,TGTGCCAGCAGCTTAGGGGGACAGAACACAGATACGCAGTATTTT,CASSLGGQNTDTQYF
NA,TRBD2,TRBJ2-1,TRBV2,TGTGCCAGCAGTGGGGAGGGGATACGGTACAATGAGCAGTTCTTC,CASSGEGIRYNEQFF
NA,TRBD1,TRBJ1-1,TRBV18,TGTGCCAGCTCACCTCGGACAGGGGAAGCTTTCTTT,CASSPRTGEAFF
NA,TRBD1,TRBJ2-5,TRBV9,TGTGCCAGCTCCCGGGACAGAGAAGAGACCCAGTACTTC,CASSRDREETQYF
NA,TRBD1,TRBJ1-5,TRBV2,TGTGCCAGACCCGGGACAGGGGATCAGCCCCAGCATTTT,CARPGTGDQPQHF
NA,TRBD1,TRBJ2-2,TRBV19,TGTGCCAGTAGTCCTCCCGGGACAGTCACCGGGGAGCTGTTTTTT,CASSPPGTVTGELFF
once,NA,TRBJ2-6,TRBV6-1,TGTGCCAGCGCTACTGGGGCCAACGTCCTGACTTTC,CASATGANVLTF